The rows below give T cell receptor beta chains drawn from one sample of a study of CD8 T cells in ankylosing spondylitis. TCRdb itself ran the 5' RACE reads through MiXCR, one entry per CDR3 protein. Counted here are 210,000 or so distinct CDR3 sequences, 20% to 30% occurring once; the ten biggest clones make up about 6.2%. Source material: blood, either unsorted or a sorted T cell fraction (not recorded which). These receptors came from a male donor with ankylosing spondylitis or in good health (not recorded which). The CDR3 runs from the conserved cysteine through the conserved F or W. The order of the fields is V gene, J gene, CDR3 protein.

>TRBV12-3/TRBV12-4|TRBJ1-6
CASSPGREGNSPLHF
>TRBV21-1|TRBJ2-7
CASIPEDRVAPYF
>TRBV6-5|TRBJ1-1
CASSYLPAGVGTEAFF
>TRBV12-3/TRBV12-4|TRBJ2-6
CASGRGQGTRRSNVLTF
>TRBV28|TRBJ2-5
CASGTGGETQYF
>TRBV10-3|TRBJ2-5
CAIRGVGETQYF
>TRBV11-2|TRBJ2-3
CASSLEPSTDTQYF
>TRBV20-1|TRBJ2-2
CSAKQANTGELFF
>TRBV10-3|TRBJ2-3
CAISQTSEDTQYF
>TRBV20-1|TRBJ2-7
CSARSTSGASYEQYF
>TRBV27|TRBJ2-5
CASSIDRVETQYF
>TRBV5-1|TRBJ2-3
CASASDGYTQYF
>TRBV20-1|TRBJ2-1
CSAGGNWGNEQFF
>TRBV7-2|TRBJ2-7
CASSRRGESSCEQYF
>TRBV6-1|TRBJ2-7
CASTKRGEGYEQYF
>TRBV5-6|TRBJ2-1
CASSLYRVAGTRPPVEQFF
>TRBV5-1|TRBJ2-7
CASSPNKDYEQYF
>TRBV12-3/TRBV12-4|TRBJ1-5
CASSLGKTPNQPQHF
>TRBV9|TRBJ1-5
CASSATGMRNQPQHF
>TRBV20-1|TRBJ2-7
CSARSYPTLYEQYF
>TRBV6-2/TRBV6-3|TRBJ2-4
CATQQGTKNIQYF
>TRBV28|TRBJ2-1
CASSSRGEQFF
>TRBV7-2|TRBJ1-1
CASSQGRGREAFF
>TRBV29-1|TRBJ1-2
CSVDGDYGYTF
>TRBV7-8|TRBJ2-7
CASSLNLQSYEQYF
>TRBV5-1|TRBJ2-7
CASRLGSSYEQYF
>TRBV5-1|TRBJ2-1
CASSYNGDLSYNEQFF
>TRBV6-2/TRBV6-3|TRBJ2-7
CASSPGQGTREQYF
>TRBV5-1|TRBJ2-1
CASSLLIGNEQFF
>TRBV11-2|TRBJ2-4
CASSLTPRVAGIAKNIQYF
>TRBV4-2|TRBJ1-5
CASSQEVAQPQHF
>TRBV12-3/TRBV12-4|TRBJ1-6
CASRQQGYNSPLHF
>TRBV20-1|TRBJ1-1
CSARGPTGSAEAFF
>TRBV15|TRBJ2-3
CATSRTLAGGSDTQYF
>TRBV20-1|TRBJ2-7
CSVLRGSSYEQYF
>TRBV20-1|TRBJ1-1
CSALKGANTEAFF
>TRBV12-3/TRBV12-4|TRBJ2-1
CASTSRTGGWNEQFF
>TRBV5-1|TRBJ1-1
CASSSPTGGAGTEAFF
>TRBV10-3|TRBJ2-7
CATREGPYEQYF
>TRBV12-3/TRBV12-4|TRBJ2-3
CASSRDRGVADTQYF
>TRBV6-2/TRBV6-3|TRBJ1-1
CASGDGGRKGTEAFF
>TRBV5-1|TRBJ2-5
CASSLSWERETQYF
>TRBV10-3|TRBJ2-5
CAIGWDSGPQETQYF
>TRBV5-6|TRBJ2-5
CASSLSDAHMDF
>TRBV20-1|TRBJ2-1
CSARDARGDEQFF
>TRBV12-3/TRBV12-4|TRBJ1-1
CASSSYRTGNTEAFF
>TRBV5-1|TRBJ2-3
CASSLLVGISTDTQYF
>TRBV28|TRBJ2-7
CASRLRGVWDEQYF
>TRBV6-5|TRBJ1-1
CASSYSSRGGTEAFF
>TRBV20-1|TRBJ2-1
CSARDRDSYNEQFF
>TRBV18|TRBJ2-7
CASSSNRGQISEQYF